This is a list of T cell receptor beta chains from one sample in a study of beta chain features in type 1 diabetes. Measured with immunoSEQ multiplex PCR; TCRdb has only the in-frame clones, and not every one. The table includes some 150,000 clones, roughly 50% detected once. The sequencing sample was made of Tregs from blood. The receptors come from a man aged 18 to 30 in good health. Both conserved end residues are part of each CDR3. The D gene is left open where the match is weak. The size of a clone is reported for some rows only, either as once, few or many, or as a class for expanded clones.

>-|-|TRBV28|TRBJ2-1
TGTGCCAGCAGTCCTCGACCCGGTCGGGGCTCCTACAATGAGCAGTTCTTC
CASSPRPGRGSYNEQFF
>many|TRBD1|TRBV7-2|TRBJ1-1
TGTGCCAGCAGCCTTATAGGGGGCGAAAACACTGAAGCTTTCTTT
CASSLIGGENTEAFF
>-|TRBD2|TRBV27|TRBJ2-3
TGTGCCAGCAGTCCCCCGGGACTAGCGGGACTTAATACGCAGTATTTT
CASSPPGLAGLNTQYF
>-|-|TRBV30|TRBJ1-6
TGTGCCTTTGGACAGAGAACCTATAATTCACCCCTCCACTTT
CAFGQRTYNSPLHF
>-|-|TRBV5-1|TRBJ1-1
TGCGCCAGCAGCTTGCTGGCACCGACATCCACTGAAGCTTTCTTT
CASSLLAPTSTEAFF
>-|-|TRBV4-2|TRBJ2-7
TGTGCCAGCAGCCAAGCGCAAGGGAGCGCCTACGAGCAGTACTTC
CASSQAQGSAYEQYF
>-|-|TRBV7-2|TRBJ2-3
TGTGCCAGCAGCCCACTAGCAAGCACAGATACGCAGTATTTT
CASSPLASTDTQYF
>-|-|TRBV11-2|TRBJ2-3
TGTGCCAGCAGCCGAGTCCCAAGCACAGATACGCAGTATTTT
CASSRVPSTDTQYF
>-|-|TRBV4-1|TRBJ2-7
TGCGCCAGCAGCCCCATTGGAGGGCAGTACTTC
CASSPIGGQYF
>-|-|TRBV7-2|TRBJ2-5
TGTGCCAGCAGAAAAATAGGGGGGGCGGGGGAGACCCAGTACTTC
CASRKIGGAGETQYF
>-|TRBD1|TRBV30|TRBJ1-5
TGTGCCTGGAGTGAACTGACAGGGCTGGAACCCCAGCATTTT
CAWSELTGLEPQHF
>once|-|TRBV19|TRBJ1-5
TGTGCCAGCAAGAGGGATGGTCCAGGTCAGCCCCAGCATTTT
CASKRDGPGQPQHF
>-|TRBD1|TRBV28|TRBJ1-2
TGTGCCAGCAAACAACAGGGGCGAGGCTACACCTTC
CASKQQGRGYTF
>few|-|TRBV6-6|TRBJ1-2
TGTGCCAGCAGGCGGTTGAACTATGGCTACACCTTC
CASRRLNYGYTF
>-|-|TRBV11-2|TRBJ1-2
TGTGCCAGCAGCCCGGCAGGCATAATAAACTATGGCTACACCTTC
CASSPAGIINYGYTF
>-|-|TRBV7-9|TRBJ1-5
TGTGCCAGCAGCTTAGAAGACAGATTTTATAGCAATCAGCCCCAGCATTTT
CASSLEDRFYSNQPQHF
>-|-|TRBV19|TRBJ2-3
TGTGCCAGTAGTAAGGCGGCAGGGGGGTTCACAGATACGCAGTATTTT
CASSKAAGGFTDTQYF
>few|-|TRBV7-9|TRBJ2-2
TGTGCCAGCAGCTTGACTACAGCTACCGGGGAGCTGTTTTTT
CASSLTTATGELFF
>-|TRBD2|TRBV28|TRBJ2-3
TGTGCCAGCAGTTTAACTAGCGGTTTTCAAGATACGCAGTATTTT
CASSLTSGFQDTQYF
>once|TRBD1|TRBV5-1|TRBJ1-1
TGCGCCAGCAGCTTGAGGACAGGGGGCGCAGGAACTGAAGCTTTCTTT
CASSLRTGGAGTEAFF
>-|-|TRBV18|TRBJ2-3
TGTGCCAGCTCACCACCGTGGGAGTCAGATACGCAGTATTTT
CASSPPWESDTQYF
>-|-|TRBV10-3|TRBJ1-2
TGTGCCATCAGTGAATCGACTCGTTGGGACTTAAACTATGGCTACACCTTC
CAISESTRWDLNYGYTF
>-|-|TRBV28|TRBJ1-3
TGTGCCAGCAGTTTATGGGCAGGGGTCGGAAACACCATATATTTT
CASSLWAGVGNTIYF
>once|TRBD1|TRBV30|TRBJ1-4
TGTGCCTGGAGTTTGGACAGGAATATTGGAGAAAAACTGTTTTTT
CAWSLDRNIGEKLFF
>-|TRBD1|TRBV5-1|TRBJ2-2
TGCGCCAGCAGCATAGGACAGGGGGTATCGAACACCGGGGAGCTGTTTTTT
CASSIGQGVSNTGELFF
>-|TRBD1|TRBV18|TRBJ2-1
TGTGCCAGCTCACCAACTTGGACAGGGGTCAATGAGCAGTTCTTC
CASSPTWTGVNEQFF
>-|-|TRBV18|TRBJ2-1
TGTGCCAGCTCACCCTGGGTCGGGAGTGAGACCGAGCAGTTCTTC
CASSPWVGSETEQFF
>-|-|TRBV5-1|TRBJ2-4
TGCGCCAGCAGATTCATAGGACAGAACATTCAGTACTTC
CASRFIGQNIQYF
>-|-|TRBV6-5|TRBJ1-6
TGTGCCAGCAGTTACGACTCCCCGTGGAATTCACCCCTCCACTTT
CASSYDSPWNSPLHF
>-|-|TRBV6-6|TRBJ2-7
TGTGCCAGCAGTCGACTATACGAGCAGTACTTC
CASSRLYEQYF
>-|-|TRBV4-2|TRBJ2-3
TGTGCCAGCAGCCAAGATATGGCAGGGAGGACAGATACGCAGTATTTT
CASSQDMAGRTDTQYF
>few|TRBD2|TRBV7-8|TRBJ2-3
TGTGCCAGCAGCTTATTAGCTAGCGGGGGGGGCACAGATACGCAGTATTTT
CASSLLASGGGTDTQYF
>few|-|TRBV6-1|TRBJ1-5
TGTGCCAGCAGTGTATCGGGACACCACAATCAGCCCCAGCATTTT
CASSVSGHHNQPQHF
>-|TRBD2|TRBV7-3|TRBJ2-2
TGTGCCAGCAGCTTAAGACTAGCGGGAGCCACCGGGGAGCTGTTTTTT
CASSLRLAGATGELFF
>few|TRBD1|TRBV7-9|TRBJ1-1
TGTGCCAGCACCTCACTGACAGGGGGTACTGAAGCTTTCTTT
CASTSLTGGTEAFF
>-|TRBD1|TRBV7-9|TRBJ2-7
TGTGCCAGCAGCTTAGGAGTCGGCTGGACAGGAAAGGGGCACGAGCAGTACTTC
CASSLGVGWTGKGHEQYF
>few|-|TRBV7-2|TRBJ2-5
TGTGCCAGCAGGGGGACACAACCCCAAGAGACCCAGTACTTC
CASRGTQPQETQYF
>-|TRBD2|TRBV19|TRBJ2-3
TGTGCCAGTAGTATAGGTCTAAGCGGCGGGAGTACAGATACGCAGTATTTT
CASSIGLSGGSTDTQYF
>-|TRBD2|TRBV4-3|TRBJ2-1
TGCGCCAGCAGCCGGTCGGGACTAGCGGGACTCAATGAGCAGTTCTTC
CASSRSGLAGLNEQFF
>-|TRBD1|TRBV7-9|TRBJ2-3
TGTGCCAGCAGCTTAGGGCGGACAGGGACATTAAATACGCAGTATTTT
CASSLGRTGTLNTQYF
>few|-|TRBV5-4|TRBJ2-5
TGTGCCAGCAGCTTGAATGGCATCCAAGAGACCCAGTACTTC
CASSLNGIQETQYF
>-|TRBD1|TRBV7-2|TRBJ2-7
TGTGCCAGCAGCTTGACAGGGATCCCCGACGAGCAGTACTTC
CASSLTGIPDEQYF
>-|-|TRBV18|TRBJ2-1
TGTGCCAGCTCCCTAGCGCAGTTCTCCTACAATGAGCAGTTCTTC
CASSLAQFSYNEQFF
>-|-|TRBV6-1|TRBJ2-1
TGTGCCAGCAGTGAAGCCTTAGACAATGAGCAGTTCTTC
CASSEALDNEQFF
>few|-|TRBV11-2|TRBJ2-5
TGTGCCAGCAGCCGTGGGGGGACAGTGAGCCAGTACTTC
CASSRGGTVSQYF